The TCR beta chain described here comes from a study of vaccination effects on CD4 cells after COVID-19 (dated by TCRdb to between 2021 and 2023). For context, the study as a whole: To identify antigen-specific CD4+ T cell clonotypes by their expansion, the ViraFEST assay first stimulated PBMC with viral peptide pools and then applied TCR sequencing. Participants received two doses of either the BNT162b2 or the mRNA-1273 mRNA SARS-CoV-2 vaccine. Each well held two million PBMC cultured in IMDM containing roughly 5% human AB serum, 9.5 to 10 IU/ml IL-2 and gentamicin, along with approximately 10 ug/ml peptides. In both COVID-19 convalescent patients and infection-naive vaccine recipients, the study compared SARS-CoV-2 spike-specific CD4+ TCR repertoires from before mRNA vaccination with those from after it. The full study included around ten COVID-19 convalescent patients and a few SARS-CoV-2-naive healthy vaccine recipients. In the study, cultures from other donors were sequenced using the Oncomine TCR Beta short-read assay on an Illumina iSeq 100. What the authors observed across the whole study: In healthy vaccine recipients, vaccine-induced clones were almost all SARS-CoV-2 mono-reactive, with only 1 of 255 cross-reactive with common cold coronaviruses. Marked clonal contraction was observed in both infection-induced and vaccine-induced clones at late post-vaccination timepoints, consistent with waning T cell responses. Limitations of the study were the small number of convalescent patients and the absence of early post-infection timepoints.

The library was generated by the immunoSEQ multiplex PCR assay. DNA from the CD4+ T cells that had been cultured and isolated underwent TCR beta CDR3 sequencing. Per the authors' processing: Non-productive TCR sequences were removed, reads were trimmed to the CDR3 region, and CDR3s of at least 7 amino acids were retained. The MANAFEST web app was used to pick out antigen-specific clonotypes by comparing their expansion in peptide wells with that in reference cultures. To be called positive, a clone needed expansion at FDR<0.05 compared with the reference and with all other wells, an odds ratio greater than 5, and a frequency greater than 0.1% in two replicate wells. A clonotype was defined as cross-reactive if the clonotype was significantly expanded both in SARS-CoV-2 spike wells and in at least one common cold coronavirus spike condition. Levenshtein distance calculated with the stringdist R package was used to assess CDR3 similarity, and unrooted trees were constructed with ape in R 3.6.1. TCRdb provides this immuneACCESS table in a form limited to in-frame rearrangements. Some clones are lacking; in checked studies, under half of them reflect an unresolved V gene, and why the rest are absent is not known. That table supplies the V and J calls and clone size; D and trimming were determined from the DNA. The sample profile shows fewer than 75,000 clones; over 60% of them were found once. The top ten constitute approximately 2% of the sample.

Worth noting for this clone: There is no known antigen for this receptor. Base qualities were left out, and no much larger clone turns up one base away.

The germline V gene provides CDR1 MNHEY and CDR2 SVGAGI. The CDR3 holds 12 amino acids from the cysteine to the phenylalanine. Kept here is only the CDR3 DNA, which spans 36 bases and is read in frame from base 1. Between the V and J ends, shortened by 10 bases and 0 bases respectively, the junction contains 9 bases. After more than 9 days of culture, CD4+ T cells were isolated with the EasySep CD4+ T cell isolation kit. Healthy vaccine recipients had no prior SARS-CoV-2 infection, confirmed by negative nucleocapsid antibodies before and after vaccination. On days 3 and 7, half of the culture medium was replaced with fresh IL-2-containing medium. Each peptide stimulation condition was cultured in triplicate wells unless otherwise noted. Using Ficoll-Paque Plus gradient centrifugation, PBMC were separated from whole blood and then either used fresh or cryopreserved at -140C. The QIAamp micro DNA kit was used to extract genomic DNA from the cultured CD4+ T cells.

This material consisted of CD4+ T cells from PBMCs cultured without peptide, taken before COVID-19 vaccination. The source of this sequence is a human donor who received a COVID-19 vaccine. The V gene is TRBV6-5 and the J gene is TRBJ1-1, and the D gene may be TRBD1, 5 bases matching. The CDR3 is CATGRVNTEAFF. The nucleotide sequence reads as follows: TGTGCCACGGGACGGGTGAACACTGAAGCTTTCTTT.